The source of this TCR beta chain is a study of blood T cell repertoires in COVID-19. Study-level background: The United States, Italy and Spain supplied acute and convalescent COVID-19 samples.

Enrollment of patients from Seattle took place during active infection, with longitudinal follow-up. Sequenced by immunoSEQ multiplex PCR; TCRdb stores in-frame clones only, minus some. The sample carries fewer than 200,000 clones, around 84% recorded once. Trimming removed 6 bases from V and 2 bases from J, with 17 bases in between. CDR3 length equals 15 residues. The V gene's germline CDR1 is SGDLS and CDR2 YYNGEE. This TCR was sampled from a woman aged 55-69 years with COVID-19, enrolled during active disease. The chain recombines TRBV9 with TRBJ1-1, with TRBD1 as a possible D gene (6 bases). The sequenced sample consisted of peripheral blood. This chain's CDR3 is CASTLLGGLNTEAFF. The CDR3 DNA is TGTGCCAGCACCCTATTGGGGGGGCTCAACACTGAAGCTTTCTTT.